The 31 T cell receptor beta chains presented below share a single source sample, sequenced in a study of blood T cell repertoires in COVID-19. Repertoires were generated with immunoSEQ multiplex PCR, while TCRdb's copy carries only in-frame clones and drops some. The table has 200,000 to 300,000 clones, about 83% seen once. Input material: peripheral blood. The receptors stem from a human donor in a cohort sampled during active COVID-19.

This clone was counted a few times. V and J are TRBV5-4 and TRBJ2-7; maybe TRBD1 (5 bases). The CDR3 consists of 14 residues. Trimming took 2 bases from V and 6 from J, leaving 15 bases between them. Germline-derived CDR1 and CDR2 are SGHNT and YYREEE (reference sequence). CDR3 loop: CASSFPRAGREQYF. The CDR3 DNA sequence: TGTGCCAGCAGCTTCCCGAGAGCAGGGCGCGAGCAGTACTTC.

This clone was seen a few times. V is TRBV7-9 and J is TRBJ1-1, with D tentatively TRBD1 (6 bases). The CDR3 sequence is 16 residues long. Germline CDR1 SEHNR, CDR2 FQNEAQ (reference sequence). V lost 0 bases and J 1 base, leaving 12 bases between the germline ends. The CDR3 region is CASSLAAGAGNTEAFF. The CDR3 nucleotides read TGTGCCAGCAGCTTAGCGGCAGGGGCTGGGAACACTGAAGCTTTCTTT. Full variable domain (rest looked up from reference TRBV7-9 and TRBJ1-1): DTGVSQNPRHKITKRGQNVTFRCDPISEHNRLYWYRQTLGQGPEFLTYFQNEAQLEKSRLLSDRFSAERPKGSFSTLEIQRTEQGDSAMYLCASSLAAGAGNTEAFFGQGTRLTVV.

This clone was seen only once. The chain uses TRBV3-1 (or the pseudogene TRBV3-2) and TRBJ2-5; D is possibly TRBD1 (5 bases). This CDR3 region has 16 residues. CDR1 is LGHDT, CDR2 YNNKEL, per germline (reference sequence). The ends were cut back, 7 bases at V and 3 bases at J, with 21 bases in the middle. For the CDR3, the DNA is TGTGCCAGCAACTTATTGTCGACAGCAGGTGAAGAGACCCAGTACTTC. Translating gives CASNLLSTAGEETQYF.

The rearrangement uses TRBV3-1 (or the pseudogene TRBV3-2) and TRBJ2-1, with 8 bases lining up with TRBD2. V lost 0 bases and J lost 8; bases outside the gene matches: 9. The CDR3 length is 16 residues. Germline V gives CDR1 LGHDT, CDR2 YNNKEL (reference sequence). The CDR3 DNA reads TGTGCCAGCAGCCAAGATATTGGCGGGAGGTCGCATGAGCAGTTCTTC. The encoded protein is CASSQDIGGRSHEQFF.

The V and J genes are TRBV5-1 and TRBJ2-1; 9 positions agree with TRBD2. J gave up 5 bases and V 4 bases, and 7 bases lay outside the gene matches. Germline V lookup: CDR1 SGHRS, CDR2 YFSETQ. The CDR3 sequence is 15 residues long. CDR3 nucleotides: TGCGCCAGCAGCCTGTTAGCGGGGGAGAACAATGAGCAGTTCTTC. Protein product: CASSLLAGENNEQFF.

The chain uses TRBV7-9 and TRBJ2-1; 7 nucleotides line up with TRBD1. The CDR3 spans 16 residues. CDR1 SEHNR and CDR2 FQNEAQ come from the germline V gene (reference sequence). Trimming cost V 5 bases and J 0 bases; bases outside gene matches: 7. The CDR3 here is CASSTLTGSSYNEQFF. CDR3 DNA: TGTGCCAGCAGCACCTTGACAGGGAGCTCCTACAATGAGCAGTTCTTC.

The V call is TRBV27, the J call TRBJ2-2; the D gene is possibly TRBD2 (5 bases). From germline, CDR1 is MNHEY and CDR2 SMNVEV (reference sequence). V was shortened by 0 bases and J by 0 bases, with 8 bases between the two germline ends. This CDR3 has 16 residues. CDR3 nucleotide sequence: TGTGCCAGCAGTTTATCGGTGGAGGCGAACACCGGGGAGCTGTTTTTT. Residues: CASSLSVEANTGELFF.

This chain links TRBV14 with TRBJ1-6; no clear D. CDR3 size: 14 residues. Germline values: CDR1 SGHDN, CDR2 FVKESK. V lost 1 base and J lost 15, with 16 bases in between. CDR3 nucleotide sequence: TGTGCCAGCAGCCAAGGCAGGACTCGACTCGGCCTCCACTTT. Its protein is CASSQGRTRLGLHF.

V and J are TRBV18 and TRBJ1-6; D is uncertain. CDR3 length: 13 amino acids. Per the germline V gene, CDR1 is KGHSH and CDR2 is LQKENI. Trimming took 6 bases from V and 8 from J, leaving 11 bases between them. The CDR3 loop reads CASSPDQDSPLHF. DNA for the CDR3: TGTGCCAGCTCCCCTGATCAGGATTCACCCCTCCACTTT. Based on the CDR3 plus reference TRBV18 and TRBJ1-6, the full variable domain is NAGVMQNPRHLVRRRGQEARLRCSPMKGHSHVYWYRQLPEEGLKFMVYLQKENIIDESGMPKERFSAEFPKEGPSILRIQQVVRGDSAAYFCASSPDQDSPLHFGNGTRLTVT.

J is TRBJ1-6 and V is TRBV30; the D is unclear. CDR3 length: 16 amino acids. The ends were cut back, 0 bases at V and 0 bases at J, with 9 bases in the middle. The germline V gene has CDR1 GTSNPN and CDR2 SVGIG (reference sequence). The CDR3 DNA reads TGTGCCTGGAGTGTACTCCCGAACTCCTATAATTCACCCCTCCACTTT. It codes for CAWSVLPNSYNSPLHF. Complete variable domain (other parts from reference TRBV30 and TRBJ1-6): SQTIHQWPATLVQPVGSPLSLECTVEGTSNPNLYWYRQAAGRGLQLLFYSVGIGQISSEVPQNLSASRPQDRQFILSSKKLLLSDSGFYLCAWSVLPNSYNSPLHFGNGTRLTVT.

The chain uses TRBV10-2 and TRBJ1-4; D is ambiguous. Germline V gene sequence: CDR1 WSHSY, CDR2 SAAADI. V dropped 2 bases and J dropped 14 bases, with 15 bases sitting between them. This CDR3 is 13 amino acids long. The CDR3 DNA sequence: TGCGCCAGCAGTGAGCCGAATCCGGTTAAGCTGTTTTTT. Translating gives CASSEPNPVKLFF.

This chain joins TRBV28 and TRBJ2-7, with D maybe TRBD1 (8 bases). This CDR3 is built from 14 residues. Per the germline V gene, CDR1 is MDHEN and CDR2 is SYDVKM. Trimming cost V 6 bases and J 7 bases, with 19 bases left between them. The CDR3 DNA follows: TGTGCCAGCAGACCCGCGGACAGGGAGGGAGAGCAGTACTTC. This encodes CASRPADREGEQYF.

The genes are TRBV7-2 and TRBJ2-1, with D tentatively TRBD2 (5 bases). The length of the CDR3 is 12 residues. Trimming removed 6 bases at V and 11 bases at J, with 14 bases between. From germline, CDR1 is SGHTA and CDR2 FQGNSA. The chain's CDR3 is CASRHSEGKQFF. The DNA of the CDR3 is TGTGCCAGCAGACACTCAGAGGGAAAGCAGTTCTTC.

V gene TRBV19 combines with J gene TRBJ2-5; 9 bases are shared with TRBD2. V was clipped by 6 bases and J by 1 base; unmatched bases: 6. Looked up from germline, CDR1 is LNHDA and CDR2 is SQIVND (reference sequence). The CDR3 totals 15 residues. The CDR3 protein is CASSPSGVIQETQYF. CDR3 DNA: TGTGCCAGTAGCCCTAGCGGGGTGATCCAAGAGACCCAGTACTTC.

The rearrangement uses TRBV5-4 and TRBJ1-2, with 9 bases aligning to TRBD1. Looked up from germline, CDR1 is SGHNT and CDR2 is YYREEE (reference sequence). CDR3 length: 13 amino acids. J lost 5 bases, V lost 4 bases, and 3 bases had no gene match. The CDR3 DNA is TGTGCCAGCAGCCGGACAGGGGATTATGGCTACACCTTC. Protein sequence: CASSRTGDYGYTF.

Concerning this clone itself: Other DNA sequences of this sample code for an identical CDR3. CDR3: CASSLGQGAYEQYF. CDR3 bases: TGTGCCAGCAGCCTGGGACAGGGGGCTTACGAGCAGTACTTC. V usage is TRBV3-1 (or the pseudogene TRBV3-2) and J usage is TRBJ2-7, with 12 nucleotides matching TRBD1. The trim removed 4 bases at V and 4 bases at J, leaving 2 bases unmatched. Germline loops: CDR1 LGHDT, CDR2 YNNKEL (reference sequence). This CDR3 contains 14 residues.

The CDR3 sequence: CASSEQASGADTQYF. As DNA, the CDR3 is TGTGCCAGCAGTGAACAGGCTAGCGGGGCTGATACGCAGTATTTT. The rearrangement uses TRBV2 and TRBJ2-3; the match to TRBD2 covers 9 bases. The CDR3 sequence is 15 residues long. Germline V gives CDR1 SNHLY, CDR2 FYNNEI. Losses at the gene ends were 2 bases for V and 6 bases for J; bases not matched to a gene: 6.

The chain couples TRBV29-1 to TRBJ2-2, with no clear D. Deletions cut 4 bases from V and 0 bases from J, with 12 bases between. Germline assignment: CDR1 SQVTM and CDR2 ANQGSEA. CDR3 length equals 15 residues. CDR3 nucleotides: TGCAGCGTTGGCGCGAGCAACGCGAACACCGGGGAGCTGTTTTTT. Protein product: CSVGASNANTGELFF.

The chain carries TRBV5-6 and TRBJ2-3; D may be TRBD2 (5 bases). There are 11 residues in the CDR3. Germline CDR1 reads SGHDT; CDR2 reads YYEEEE. The ends were cut back, 4 bases at V and 8 bases at J, with 8 bases in the middle. The CDR3: CASSLRGTQYF. The CDR3 DNA reads as TGTGCCAGCAGCCTCCGGGGTACGCAGTATTTT.

The chain combines TRBV6-5 with TRBJ2-1, with 7 bases aligning to TRBD2. The CDR3 is 13 amino acids. CDR1 is MNHEY, CDR2 SVGAGI, per germline. The junction had 6 bases not matched to a gene; V was cut back by 5 bases and J by 8 bases. The CDR3 loop is CASSRSGEDEQFF. The CDR3 bases are TGTGCCAGCAGTCGCAGCGGGGAGGATGAGCAGTTCTTC.

This clone was seen a single time. V is TRBV5-4 and J is TRBJ2-7; 8 nucleotides align to TRBD1. CDR1 SGHNT and CDR2 YYREEE come from the germline V gene (reference sequence). The CDR3 sequence is 15 residues long. The trim removed 4 bases at V and 3 bases at J, leaving 9 bases unmatched. DNA of the CDR3: TGTGCCAGCAGCAAAAGTCGGACAGGGCACTACGAGCAGTACTTC. It yields the protein CASSKSRTGHYEQYF. The entire variable domain, with the rest obtained from reference TRBV5-4 and TRBJ2-7, is as follows: ETGVTQSPTHLIKTRGQQVTLRCSSQSGHNTVSWYQQALGQGPQFIFQYYREEENGRGNFPPRFSGLQFPNYSSELNVNALELDDSALYLCASSKSRTGHYEQYFGPGTRLTVT.

The V gene is TRBV5-6, the J gene TRBJ2-5, with 8 nucleotides matching TRBD2. Trimming at V came to 1 base and at J to 5 bases, leaving 10 bases not matched to a gene. Germline V gives CDR1 SGHDT, CDR2 YYEEEE. The CDR3 is 16 residues long. In nucleotides, the CDR3 is TGTGCCAGCAGCTTGTACGTCAGCGGGAGAGGGGAGACCCAGTACTTC. Its protein is CASSLYVSGRGETQYF.

This CDR3 reads CASSLRGGGDEQYF. The DNA of the CDR3 is TGTGCCAGCAGCCTTCGAGGGGGCGGGGACGAGCAGTACTTC. The chain has TRBV7-3 and TRBJ2-7, with D possibly matching TRBD1 (7 bases). Germline values: CDR1 SGHTA, CDR2 FQGTGA. The CDR3 loop spans 14 amino acids. V lost 5 bases, J lost 5 bases, and 16 bases lay in between.

The chain couples TRBV27 to TRBJ1-1; weak D call: TRBD1 (5 bases). V was cut by 3 bases and J by 4 bases, with 9 bases left in between. The V gene's germline CDR1 is MNHEY and CDR2 SMNVEV (reference sequence). This CDR3 has 13 residues. Here the CDR3 reads CASSFLGGTEAFF. The CDR3 coding sequence is TGTGCCAGCAGTTTTCTGGGGGGCACTGAAGCTTTCTTT.

The J gene is TRBJ1-1, the V gene TRBV5-4; D perhaps matches TRBD1 (6 bases). The germline CDR1 and CDR2 sequences are SGHNT and YYREEE (reference sequence). The CDR3 totals 14 residues. The V end was cut by 4 bases, the J end by 7 bases, with 17 bases between. The DNA for the CDR3 is TGTGCCAGCAGCCCATCCGGCAGGGGCGTTGAAGCTTTCTTT. Protein product: CASSPSGRGVEAFF.

The chain uses TRBV28 and TRBJ2-7; 7 nucleotides align to TRBD1. The CDR3 sequence is 15 residues long. Germline V gives CDR1 MDHEN, CDR2 SYDVKM. V gave up 5 bases and J gave up 2 bases; unmatched junction bases: 9. The CDR3 reads CASSPGQIKTYEQYF. In nucleotides, the CDR3 is TGTGCCAGCAGTCCGGGACAGATTAAGACCTACGAGCAGTACTTC.

This sequence joins TRBV5-1 and TRBJ1-3; TRBD1 agrees at 7 bases. The CDR3 contains 16 residues. V shed 6 bases and J 0 bases; nucleotides not matched to a gene: 9. The germline V gene has CDR1 SGHRS and CDR2 YFSETQ. In DNA form, the CDR3 reads TGCGCCAGCATGTCCGGACAGGACGGCTCTGGAAACACCATATATTTT. As protein: CASMSGQDGSGNTIYF.

This chain joins TRBV27 and TRBJ2-7; a weak D match, TRBD2 (6 bases). V lost 2 bases and J 6 bases, leaving 14 bases between the germline ends. Germline CDR1 reads MNHEY; CDR2 reads SMNVEV (reference sequence). The CDR3 loop spans 14 amino acids. The CDR3, as DNA: TGTGCCAGCAGTTTACTTACGCGGGGTAGCGAGCAGTACTTC. Amino acid sequence: CASSLLTRGSEQYF.

The chain employs TRBV11-1 and TRBJ2-3, with 11 bases identical to TRBD2. The CDR3 runs 15 residues. CDR1 and CDR2 from the germline V gene are SGHAT and FQDESV (reference sequence). V shed 5 bases, J shed 1 base, and the junction held 2 bases outside the gene matches. DNA of the CDR3: TGTGCCAGCAGCACGGGACTAGCGGGCACAGATACGCAGTATTTT. Translated, it gives CASSTGLAGTDTQYF.

This chain connects TRBV7-3 to TRBJ2-4, with 8 nucleotides matching TRBD1. J was trimmed by 7 bases and V by 5 bases; bases with no gene match: 4. The CDR3 has 13 residues. The V gene's germline CDR1 is SGHTA and CDR2 FQGTGA. The CDR3 loop reads CASSTRQGNIQYF. CDR3 DNA sequence: TGTGCCAGCAGCACTCGACAGGGGAACATTCAGTACTTC.

J is TRBJ2-1 and V is TRBV19; 9 bases agree with TRBD2. Germline trimming cut 4 bases from V and 9 bases from J; bases unmatched to any gene: 13. The CDR3 consists of 16 residues. Germline values: CDR1 LNHDA, CDR2 SQIVND (reference sequence). CDR3 protein: CASSNSNSGSDGEQFF. The CDR3, as DNA: TGTGCCAGTAGTAACTCCAATAGCGGGAGCGACGGTGAGCAGTTCTTC.